A single sample is the source of the 23 T cell receptor beta chains below, sequenced in a study of response to subunit inactivated influenza vaccine. Each CDR3 protein is one row after TCRdb ran MiXCR on the RT-PCR reads. The table shows 650,000 to 800,000 distinct CDR3 sequences, with 14% occurring only once. Sequenced here: PBMCs from blood, sampled roughly 2 weeks before vaccination. All receptors derive from a man aged 45-65 years who received an inactivated influenza vaccine.

This clonotype was found a few times. The genes are TRBV6-2 or TRBV6-3 and TRBJ1-2; 7 bases match TRBD1. Germline V lookup: CDR1 MNHEY, CDR2 SVGEGT. Trimming removed 5 bases from V and 2 bases from J; junction bases left unmatched: 8. The CDR3 runs 15 residues. CDR3 bases: TGTGCCAGCAGTCAACAGGGGTCCGGGAACTATGGCTACACCTTC. This translates into CASSQQGSGNYGYTF.

This clonotype was found a few times. The chain uses TRBV20-1 and TRBJ2-7; D is undetermined. Germline CDR1 DFQATT, CDR2 SNEGSKA (reference sequence). The CDR3 runs to 13 residues. Trimming pared 6 bases from V and 0 bases from J, leaving 12 bases between. CDR3 in DNA: TGCAGTGCGGGCGTGAGGAGCTCCTACGAGCAGTACTTC. Its protein is CSAGVRSSYEQYF.

The V and J genes are TRBV6-5 and TRBJ1-6; possible D gene TRBD1, 6 bases. CDR3 size: 18 residues. Germline V gene sequence: CDR1 MNHEY, CDR2 SVGAGI. The V gene lost 1 base and the J gene lost 0 bases, with 13 bases spanning the gap. CDR3 sequence: CASSYFSTGSSYNSPLHF. In DNA, the CDR3 is TGTGCCAGCAGTTACTTTTCTACAGGGAGCTCCTATAATTCACCCCTCCACTTT.

V is TRBV27 and J is TRBJ1-5; 11 bases line up with TRBD1. Germline V CDR1 and CDR2: MNHEY, SMNVEV (reference sequence). The CDR3 is made up of 15 amino acids. The V segment lost 6 bases and the J segment 6 bases; nucleotides outside the gene matches: 7. The CDR3 nucleotides are TGTGCCAGCAGGGCCGGGACAGGGGGTACTCAGCCCCAGCATTTT. Its translation is CASRAGTGGTQPQHF.

This clonotype has just a few counts. This chain uses TRBV5-1 with TRBJ2-1, with 15 positions matching TRBD2. V trimming: 4 bases; J trimming: 6 bases; junction bases outside the gene matches: 11. The germline CDR1 and CDR2 sequences are SGHRS and YFSETQ. This CDR3 spans 18 amino acids. CDR3 sequence reads: CASSPWTSGRGTGNEQFF. In DNA, the CDR3 is TGCGCCAGCAGCCCCTGGACTAGCGGGAGGGGGACGGGCAATGAGCAGTTCTTC.

This sequence joins TRBV20-1 and TRBJ1-2; D is perhaps TRBD1 (5 bases). CDR1 is DFQATT, CDR2 SNEGSKA, per germline (reference sequence). The CDR3 spans 11 residues. The CDR3 DNA is TGCAGCCGAACAAGGGGCTATGGCTACACCTTC. This codes for CSRTRGYGYTF.

There are a few counts of this clonotype. V usage is TRBV19 and J usage is TRBJ1-2; D possibly corresponds to TRBD1 (5 bases). CDR3 length: 14 residues. CDR1 is LNHDA, CDR2 SQIVND, per germline (reference sequence). V was trimmed by 8 bases and J by 8 bases, leaving 21 bases between them. CDR3 sequence reads: CASQQQVFSGGYTF. As DNA, the CDR3 is TGTGCCAGTCAACAACAGGTTTTCAGCGGGGGCTACACCTTC.

This clonotype was found many times. V is TRBV4-3 and J is TRBJ2-3; D unresolved. Looked up from germline, CDR1 is LGHNA and CDR2 is YSLEER. V lost 0 bases and J 4 bases, leaving 14 bases between the germline ends. The CDR3 spans 16 residues. Here the CDR3 reads CASSQDRAQGPDTQYF. CDR3 coding DNA: TGCGCCAGCAGCCAAGATCGAGCCCAAGGGCCAGATACGCAGTATTTT.

CDR3 in amino acids: CAWSVPGQGGVSTQYF. The CDR3 nucleotides are TGTGCCTGGAGTGTACCGGGACAGGGGGGTGTGAGTACGCAGTATTTT. The chain employs TRBV30 and TRBJ2-3; 11 bases match TRBD1. The CDR3 is 16 amino acids. CDR1 is GTSNPN and CDR2 is SVGIG in the germline V gene (reference sequence). V trimming: 0 bases; J trimming: 8 bases; junction bases outside the gene matches: 10.

This clonotype has ten or more counts. One end of the junction is discordant with germline, which a read error may explain. The genes are TRBV4-3 and TRBJ2-1; D possibly corresponds to TRBD2 (5 bases). The CDR3 has 13 residues. Germline V gives CDR1 LGHNA, CDR2 YSLEER. The DNA of the CDR3 is TGTGCCAGCTCACTTACGGGATACAATGAGCAGTTCTTC. This sequence encodes CASSLTGYNEQFF.

This clonotype was seen repeatedly, ten times or more. The chain carries TRBV10-3 and TRBJ2-7, with D uncertain. Germline V gene data show CDR1 as ENHRY and CDR2 as SYGVKD. This CDR3 is 13 amino acids long. Trimming took off 6 bases at V and 0 bases at J, with 9 bases between the two ends. CDR3 sequence (DNA): TGTGCCATCAGGGGCGGTGACTCCTACGAGCAGTACTTC. This codes for CAIRGGDSYEQYF.

The sample holds many counts of this clonotype. The chain carries TRBV5-1 and TRBJ2-5, with a tentative D call TRBD1 (5 bases). Trimming left V 0 bases short and J 4 bases short, with 10 bases between. Germline V gene sequence: CDR1 SGHRS, CDR2 YFSETQ. The CDR3 is 14 residues long. In DNA form, the CDR3 reads TGCGCCAGCAGCTTGGGGGGCCTAGGAGAGACCCAGTACTTC. The encoded protein is CASSLGGLGETQYF.

This clonotype was detected only a few times. The CDR3 nucleotides are TGCAGTGCTAGCCCCGCCGGGGGCGGCTACACCTTC. Residues: CSASPAGGGYTF. The chain employs TRBV20-1 and TRBJ1-2; possibly TRBD1 for D (6 bases). This CDR3 is built from 12 residues. The V gene's germline CDR1 is DFQATT and CDR2 SNEGSKA (reference sequence). V lost 3 bases and J lost 8, with 13 bases in between.

The chain uses TRBV7-9 and TRBJ1-5, with unresolved D. V was clipped by 0 bases and J by 5 bases, with 8 bases between them. The germline CDR1 and CDR2 sequences are SEHNR and FQNEAQ (reference sequence). The CDR3 sequence is 14 residues long. CDR3 nucleotide sequence: TGTGCCAGCAGCTTAGCAGGTAACCATCAGCCCCAGCATTTT. It yields the protein CASSLAGNHQPQHF.

This chain joins TRBV30 and TRBJ1-1; maybe TRBD1 (5 bases). Germline V lookup: CDR1 GTSNPN, CDR2 SVGIG (reference sequence). The CDR3 has 13 residues. Trimming cost V 7 bases and J 0 bases, with 12 bases left between them. The CDR3 loop is CASDTGLNTEAFF. CDR3 DNA sequence: TGTGCCTCCGACACAGGACTGAACACTGAAGCTTTCTTT.

The sample holds a few counts of this clonotype. V and J are TRBV28 and TRBJ1-4; D is perhaps TRBD1 (5 bases). Trimming shortened V by 6 bases and J by 1 base, and 15 bases separated the two germline ends. Germline CDR1 MDHEN, CDR2 SYDVKM. The CDR3 is made up of 16 amino acids. This CDR3 is CASREQALGTNEKLFF. CDR3 coding DNA: TGTGCCAGCAGAGAACAGGCGTTAGGAACTAATGAAAAACTGTTTTTT.

In its sample, this clonotype was seen a few times. The rearrangement links TRBV11-3 to TRBJ2-3; no clear D. V was cut by 2 bases and J by 5 bases, with 17 bases left in between. CDR1 SGHNT and CDR2 YENEEA come from the germline V gene. The CDR3 covers 16 residues. CDR3 DNA: TGTGCCAGCAGCTTATCTTTTCTAGGAACAAGAGATACGCAGTATTTT. Translated: CASSLSFLGTRDTQYF.

The CDR3 DNA sequence: TGTGCCAGCTGGACAGAAAAGGCCTACAATGAGCAGTTCTTC. This translates into CASWTEKAYNEQFF. The chain recombines TRBV12-3 or TRBV12-4 with TRBJ2-1; perhaps TRBD1 as D (6 bases). The V end was cut by 8 bases, the J end by 2 bases, with 13 bases between. The CDR3 extends over 14 amino acids.

This clonotype came up a few times. The chain couples TRBV6-2 or TRBV6-3 to TRBJ2-1, with a weak D call TRBD2 (5 bases). Trimming stripped 5 bases from V and 8 bases from J, with 16 bases between. Per germline, CDR1 MNHEY and CDR2 SVGEGT. The CDR3 length is 14 residues. The CDR3: CASSGPGFYDEQFF. The CDR3 nucleotides read TGTGCCAGCAGTGGGCCGGGATTTTACGATGAGCAGTTCTTC.

The chain carries TRBV28 and TRBJ2-5; D remains unclear. The germline gives CDR1 MDHEN, CDR2 SYDVKM. The CDR3 is made up of 14 amino acids. The V end was cut by 5 bases, the J end by 1 base, with 11 bases between. The CDR3 reads CASSPGGLQETQYF. CDR3 nucleotides: TGTGCCAGCAGTCCAGGCGGCCTCCAAGAGACCCAGTACTTC.

This rearrangement joins TRBV6-2 or TRBV6-3 to TRBJ2-1, with D maybe TRBD2 (5 bases). With 7 bases removed from V and 7 bases from J, the gap between germline ends came to 14 bases. Germline V lookup: CDR1 MNHEY, CDR2 SVGEGT. This CDR3 is 13 amino acids long. The CDR3 is CASTKVPGNEQFF. CDR3 sequence (DNA): TGTGCCAGCACTAAAGTCCCGGGGAATGAGCAGTTCTTC.

This clonotype has a handful of counts. The CDR3 region has the DNA TGCGCCAGCAGCTTGTCAGCGCGGGCCTCCTACGAGCAGTACTTC. This encodes CASSLSARASYEQYF. The V and J genes are TRBV5-1 and TRBJ2-7, with a tentative D call TRBD2 (5 bases). Germline lookup yields CDR1 SGHRS and CDR2 YFSETQ. CDR3 size: 15 residues. V dropped 1 base and J dropped 0 bases, with 11 bases sitting between them.

This clonotype came up a few times. The V gene is TRBV9, the J gene TRBJ2-7, with 9 bases aligning to TRBD2. V shed 0 bases and J 7 bases; nucleotides not matched to a gene: 11. Per germline, CDR1 SGDLS and CDR2 YYNGEE. The CDR3 is 16 residues long. In DNA form, the CDR3 reads TGTGCCAGCAGCGTAGGTTTTGGCGGGGGGGCTGGTGAGCAGTACTTC. Translating it yields CASSVGFGGGAGEQYF.